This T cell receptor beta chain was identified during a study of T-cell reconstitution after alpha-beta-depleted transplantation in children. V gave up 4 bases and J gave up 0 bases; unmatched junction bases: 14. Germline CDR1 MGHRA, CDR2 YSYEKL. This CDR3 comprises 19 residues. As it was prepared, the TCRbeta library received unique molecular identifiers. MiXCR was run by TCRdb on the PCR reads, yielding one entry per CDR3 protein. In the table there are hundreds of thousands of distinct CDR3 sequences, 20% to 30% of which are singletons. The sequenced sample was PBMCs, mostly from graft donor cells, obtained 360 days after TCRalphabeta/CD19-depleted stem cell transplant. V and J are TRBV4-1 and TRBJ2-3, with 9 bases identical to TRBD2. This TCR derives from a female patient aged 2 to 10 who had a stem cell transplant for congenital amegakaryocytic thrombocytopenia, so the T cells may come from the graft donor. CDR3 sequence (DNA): TGCGCCAGCAGCCGACCCCGTCTCGTTAGCGGGGGTAGCACAGATACGCAGTATTTT. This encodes CASSRPRLVSGGSTDTQYF.